This TCR beta chain was identified during a study of CD8+ T cells in alopecia areata. Study as a whole: The drug, tofacitinib, lasted 6 to 18 months, followed by 6 months off drug.

The CDR3 consists of 16 residues. The germline V gene encodes CDR1 SGHDN and CDR2 FVKESK. Unmatched junction bases numbered 9, after V lost 3 bases and J lost 3 bases. RNA was extracted and reverse transcribed into cDNA as the sequencing template. Assay: immunoSEQ multiplex PCR; the TCRdb copy retains only in-frame clones and omits some. Of about 97,000 clones in the sample, roughly three fifths are singletons; the top ten hold about 16%. This clone turned up a few times. Its cognate antigen is unknown. Study observations and caveats: The study found tofacitinib significantly decreased scalp clonality and expanded CD8+ clones among the top 100. One nonresponder makes the tie between baseline CD8+ expansion and response uncertain.

The treatment was: oral pan-JAK inhibitor, 5-10 mg twice daily. This clonotype originated in a human donor with alopecia areata. The sequences come from CD8+ T cells sorted from blood, collected at approximately week 61, from a patient treated with tofacitinib. The rearrangement uses TRBV14 and TRBJ1-2; 8 bases map to TRBD1. CDR3 loop: CASSQEFRDRHYGYTF. In DNA form, the CDR3 reads TGTGCCAGCAGCCAGGAATTCCGGGACAGGCACTATGGCTACACCTTC.